The clone carrying this TCR beta chain was recorded at least ten times. Germline-derived CDR1 and CDR2 are SNHLY and FYNNEI. The CDR3 has 15 residues. V was cut by 2 bases and J by 0 bases, with 9 bases left in between. Subjects with ophthalmopathy showed a Clinical Activity Score no lower than 3, a NOSPECS grade no lower than 4, and a duration shorter than 3 months. The diagnostic basis comprised clinical symptoms, serum thyroxine and TRAb, thyroid ultrasound and orbital computed tomography. This entry comes from a study of T cells in Graves' hyperthyroidism and ophthalmopathy. Amplification of TCR beta CDR3 regions was performed using RNA transcripts as template. With the HTBI primer set, the TCR CDR3 went through a first round of RT-PCR. TCRdb independently ran MiXCR on the multiplex PCR reads; one entry per CDR3 protein. The sample consists of about 530,000 distinct CDR3 sequences, roughly 17% of them appearing once.

Material for sequencing was blood. The sequence came from a woman under 30 with Graves' ophthalmopathy. The V gene is TRBV2, the J gene TRBJ2-3; no clear D. The chain's CDR3 is CASSENSASTDTQYF. Here the CDR3 DNA reads TGTGCCAGCAGTGAAAACAGCGCTAGCACAGATACGCAGTATTTT.